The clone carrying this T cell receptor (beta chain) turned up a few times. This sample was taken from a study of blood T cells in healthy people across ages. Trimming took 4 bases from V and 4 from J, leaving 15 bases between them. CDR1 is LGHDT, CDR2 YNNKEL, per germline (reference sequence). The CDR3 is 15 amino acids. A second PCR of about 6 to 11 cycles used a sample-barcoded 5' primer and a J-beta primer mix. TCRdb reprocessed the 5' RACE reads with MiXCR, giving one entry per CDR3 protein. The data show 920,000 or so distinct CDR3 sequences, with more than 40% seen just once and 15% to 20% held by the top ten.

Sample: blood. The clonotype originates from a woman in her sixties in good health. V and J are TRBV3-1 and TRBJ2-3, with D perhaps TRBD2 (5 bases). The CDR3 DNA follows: TGTGCCAGCAGCCCCCTATCTGGAGGTTCAGATACGCAGTATTTT. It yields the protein CASSPLSGGSDTQYF.